The 32 T cell receptor beta chains below come from one sample, sequenced in a study of vaccination and CD4 T cells after COVID-19. No antigen has been identified for these receptors. Documented treatment: approximately 11-day PBMC culture with coronavirus spike peptide pools or control peptides (ViraFEST assay). Sequencing of DNA taken from cultured CD4+ T cells relied on the Oncomine TCR Beta short-read assay. TCRdb independently ran MiXCR on the PCR reads; one entry per CDR3 protein. The repertoire holds tens of thousands of distinct CDR3 sequences, with nearly 50% as singletons. The sequenced sample consisted of CD4+ T cells from blood, cultured in vitro. The receptors shown here come from a human donor who had recovered from COVID-19.

The V call is TRBV28, the J call TRBJ1-2; D unclear. From germline, CDR1 is MDHEN and CDR2 SYDVKM. V was pared by 1 base and J by 8 bases, with 14 bases between. CDR3 length equals 14 residues. The CDR3 bases are TGTGCCAGCAGTTTATACGGTTTCGGGAGCGGCTACACCTTC. This gives the protein CASSLYGFGSGYTF.

This clonotype was seen a handful of times. The chain uses TRBV6-5 and TRBJ1-6, with D possibly TRBD1 on 5 matching bases. V lost 2 bases and J 6 bases, leaving 20 bases between the germline ends. From germline, CDR1 is MNHEY and CDR2 SVGAGI. The CDR3 extends over 18 amino acids. The CDR3 DNA sequence: TGTGCCAGCAGTTACACCCCCTTAGGGGCCAGTTCTAATTCACCCCTCCACTTT. Its protein product is CASSYTPLGASSNSPLHF.

The rearrangement uses TRBV5-4 and TRBJ1-5; a weak D match, TRBD1 (5 bases). There are 14 residues in the CDR3. Trimming removed 4 bases from V and 5 bases from J, with 13 bases in between. CDR1 is SGHNT and CDR2 is YYREEE in the germline V gene (reference sequence). For the CDR3, the DNA is TGTGCCAGCAGCCGCCAGGGTCAAGATCAGCCCCAGCATTTT. Encoded protein: CASSRQGQDQPQHF. Looking up the rest from reference TRBV5-4 and TRBJ1-5 gives the full variable domain: ETGVTQSPTHLIKTRGQQVTLRCSSQSGHNTVSWYQQALGQGPQFIFQYYREEENGRGNFPPRFSGLQFPNYSSELNVNALELDDSALYLCASSRQGQDQPQHFGDGTRLSIL.

DNA of the CDR3: TGTGCCAGCAGCCTGTCGGGACTAGCGGGAGGGCGGCGGCAGTTCTTC. Protein sequence: CASSLSGLAGGRRQFF. The V and J genes are TRBV7-2 and TRBJ2-1; 16 positions agree with TRBD2. V gave up 5 bases and J gave up 12 bases; unmatched junction bases: 10. The CDR3 has 16 amino acids. Germline lookup yields CDR1 SGHTA and CDR2 FQGNSA.

The V and J genes are TRBV3-1 and TRBJ1-5, with TRBD1 matching 8 bases. The germline CDR1 and CDR2 sequences are LGHDT and YNNKEL (reference sequence). CDR3 length equals 14 residues. The V segment lost 4 bases and the J segment 7 bases; nucleotides outside the gene matches: 6. The CDR3 bases are TGTGCCAGCAGCCGGCAGGGGGCTAGACAGCCCCAGCATTTT. It specifies CASSRQGARQPQHF.

V is TRBV5-5 and J is TRBJ2-7; D call uncertain. V was trimmed by 2 bases and J by 1 base, leaving 1 base between them. Germline assignment: CDR1 SGHKS and CDR2 YYEKEE (reference sequence). This CDR3 is 11 amino acids long. The CDR3 DNA reads as TGTGCCAGCAGCTTTTCCTACGAGCAGTACTTC. This translates into CASSFSYEQYF.

This clonotype was observed a handful of times. The V and J genes are TRBV21-1 and TRBJ2-2; the D segment call TRBD1 is taken from the table without a DNA check. TRBV21-1 is recorded as a pseudogene. The CDR3 has 15 amino acids. CDR3 region: CASTPLGQNTGELFF. CDR3 coding DNA: TGTGCCAGCACCCCACTCGGACAGAACACCGGGGAGCTGTTTTTT.

The V gene is TRBV15, the J gene TRBJ2-7; the match to TRBD2 covers 9 bases. CDR3 length: 15 residues. Unmatched junction bases numbered 5, after V lost 3 bases and J lost 2 bases. Per germline, CDR1 LNHNV and CDR2 YYDKDF (reference sequence). The CDR3 nucleotides are TGTGCCACCAGCAGCGGCGCGGGAGGGCCCTACGAGCAGTACTTC. It is translated as CATSSGAGGPYEQYF.

The gene calls are TRBV11-2 and TRBJ2-1; D may be TRBD2 (5 bases). Germline V gene data show CDR1 as SGHAT and CDR2 as FQNNGV. This CDR3 spans 15 amino acids. The germline V and J ends were trimmed by 5 bases and 11 bases, with 22 bases remaining between them. This CDR3 reads CASSPLYGAGLKQFF. The CDR3 coding sequence is TGTGCCAGCAGCCCATTATACGGCGCGGGCCTTAAGCAGTTCTTC.

The chain couples TRBV6-1 to TRBJ2-3, with D hard to call. The V end lost 2 bases, the J end lost 5 bases, and 8 bases lay between the germline ends. The CDR3 is made up of 13 amino acids. CDR1 is MNHNS and CDR2 is SASEGT in the germline V gene. For the CDR3, the DNA is TGTGCCAGCAGTGAAACGGCCCGAGATACGCAGTATTTT. Translating gives CASSETARDTQYF.

V is TRBV7-2 and J is TRBJ2-7; tentatively, D is TRBD1 or TRBD2 (5 bases each). The CDR3 is 15 residues long. Between the trimmed V and J ends, which lost 5 bases and 2 bases, there was a span of 16 bases. The germline V gene has CDR1 SGHTA and CDR2 FQGNSA. This chain's CDR3 is CASSLYGLGPYEQYF. The DNA of the CDR3 is TGTGCCAGCAGCCTCTACGGACTGGGGCCCTACGAGCAGTACTTC.

In this sample, this clonotype turned up a few times. V gene TRBV19 combines with J gene TRBJ1-1; maybe TRBD1 (5 bases). The length of the CDR3 is 14 residues. The germline CDR1 and CDR2 sequences are LNHDA and SQIVND (reference sequence). V was pared by 2 bases and J by 4 bases, with 11 bases between. This chain's CDR3 is CASSIRDSGTEAFF. CDR3 DNA sequence: TGTGCCAGTAGTATAAGGGACTCAGGCACTGAAGCTTTCTTT.

The CDR3 DNA is TGCAGTGCTAGGGAATCAGGGGGGGAAGCTTTCTTT. Translated: CSARESGGEAFF. The V and J genes are TRBV20-1 and TRBJ1-1; TRBD1 matches 7 bases. Germline V gene sequence: CDR1 DFQATT, CDR2 SNEGSKA (reference sequence). This CDR3 spans 12 amino acids. J gave up 8 bases and V 3 bases, and 6 bases lay outside the gene matches.

The chain joins TRBV28 to TRBJ2-2; 8 bases match TRBD1. Looked up from germline, CDR1 is MDHEN and CDR2 is SYDVKM. The J segment lost 6 bases and the V segment lost 7 bases, leaving 10 bases of the junction unmatched. The CDR3 covers 15 residues. CDR3 amino acids: CASTLTTGAAGELFF. The CDR3 coding sequence is TGTGCCAGCACCTTAACGACAGGGGCGGCCGGGGAGCTGTTTTTT.

The chain links TRBV4-1 to TRBJ1-2; 7 bases match TRBD1. J gave up 0 bases and V 1 base, and 2 bases lay outside the gene matches. The CDR3 runs to 15 residues. Germline assignment: CDR1 MGHRA and CDR2 YSYEKL. This CDR3 is CASSQGQGANYGYTF. The CDR3 DNA is TGCGCCAGCAGCCAAGGGCAGGGGGCTAACTATGGCTACACCTTC.

The chain couples TRBV6-2 or TRBV6-3 to TRBJ2-7; D is possibly TRBD1 (5 bases). CDR1 and CDR2 from the germline V gene are MNHEY and SVGEGT. V lost 0 bases to trimming and J lost 12 bases, with 21 bases between them. The CDR3 consists of 15 residues. The CDR3 reads CASSYSTGPARDGYF. Here the CDR3 DNA reads TGTGCCAGCAGTTACTCAACAGGTCCCGCTCGCGACGGGTACTTC.

The genes are TRBV27 and TRBJ1-6; tentative D call: TRBD1 (5 bases). Looked up from germline, CDR1 is MNHEY and CDR2 is SMNVEV (reference sequence). V was cut by 3 bases and J by 8 bases, with 14 bases left in between. This CDR3 comprises 15 residues. The CDR3 loop is CASSLRLQAYSPLHF. The CDR3 bases are TGTGCCAGCAGTTTGAGGTTACAGGCATATTCACCCCTCCACTTT.

This chain connects TRBV12-3 or TRBV12-4 to TRBJ2-2; D is possibly TRBD1 or TRBD2 (5 bases each). V was shortened by 2 bases and J by 3 bases, with 13 bases between the two germline ends. The CDR3 extends over 16 amino acids. The DNA for the CDR3 is TGTGCCAGCAGTTTACGGGGACCCCCGGACACCGGGGAGCTGTTTTTT. Its translation: CASSLRGPPDTGELFF.

The V gene is TRBV18, the J gene TRBJ2-3; 7 nucleotides agree with TRBD1. The CDR3 is 16 residues long. The germline gives CDR1 KGHSH, CDR2 LQKENI. Germline trimming cut 3 bases from V and 2 bases from J; bases unmatched to any gene: 8. The CDR3 region is CASSPVGTEPTDTQYF. CDR3 nucleotide sequence: TGTGCCAGCTCACCGGTCGGGACAGAACCCACAGATACGCAGTATTTT.

The V and J genes are TRBV2 and TRBJ2-5; 10 nucleotides align to TRBD2. V gave up 8 bases and J gave up 5 bases; unmatched junction bases: 11. This CDR3 is 15 amino acids long. Looked up from germline, CDR1 is SNHLY and CDR2 is FYNNEI. The CDR3 here is CASRARLAGLETQYF. CDR3 sequence (DNA): TGTGCCAGCCGAGCGAGACTAGCGGGTCTCGAGACCCAGTACTTC.

This chain connects TRBV7-8 to TRBJ2-5; D is undetermined. V lost 1 base and J 2 bases, leaving 5 bases between the germline ends. This CDR3 region has 13 residues. The germline V gene has CDR1 SGHVS and CDR2 FQNEAQ. In DNA, the CDR3 is TGTGCCAGCAGCTTAGGGCAGCAAGAGACCCAGTACTTC. Amino acid sequence: CASSLGQQETQYF.

This clonotype was seen only a few times. The chain is built from TRBV30 and TRBJ1-1; unclear D gene. Germline values: CDR1 GTSNPN, CDR2 SVGIG (reference sequence). V was trimmed by 4 bases and J by 3 bases, leaving 9 bases between them. This CDR3 is 12 amino acids long. The CDR3 DNA reads as TGTGCCTGGACCGGACTTTACACTGAAGCTTTCTTT. Its translation is CAWTGLYTEAFF.

The chain links TRBV20-1 to TRBJ1-1, with D tentatively TRBD1 (5 bases). CDR1 is DFQATT and CDR2 is SNEGSKA in the germline V gene (reference sequence). Trimming took off 3 bases at V and 2 bases at J, with 16 bases between the two ends. CDR3 length: 15 residues. DNA for the CDR3: TGCAGTGCTAGTGGGGGGTGGAGGGGCAACACTGAAGCTTTCTTT. It codes for CSASGGWRGNTEAFF.

The genes are TRBV7-2 and TRBJ1-2; unclear D gene. This CDR3 region has 13 residues. CDR1 SGHTA and CDR2 FQGNSA come from the germline V gene. The germline V and J ends were trimmed by 3 bases and 0 bases, with 5 bases remaining between them. This chain's CDR3 is CASSFIANYGYTF. CDR3 bases: TGTGCCAGCAGCTTTATCGCTAACTATGGCTACACCTTC.

The V call is TRBV7-9, the J call TRBJ2-5, with 7 bases identical to TRBD1. This CDR3 has 14 amino acids. J lost 0 bases, V lost 7 bases, and 5 bases had no gene match. The germline V gene has CDR1 SEHNR and CDR2 FQNEAQ (reference sequence). DNA for the CDR3: TGTGCCAGCACGGACAGGAGGTACCAAGAGACCCAGTACTTC. Its translation: CASTDRRYQETQYF. Supplemented by reference TRBV7-9 and TRBJ2-5, the full variable domain reads DTGVSQNPRHKITKRGQNVTFRCDPISEHNRLYWYRQTLGQGPEFLTYFQNEAQLEKSRLLSDRFSAERPKGSFSTLEIQRTEQGDSAMYLCASTDRRYQETQYFGPGTRLLVL.

In this sample, this clonotype turned up a few times. This rearrangement joins TRBV6-1 to TRBJ1-5; possibly TRBD1 for D (6 bases). Germline V gives CDR1 MNHNS, CDR2 SASEGT. Trimming shortened V by 5 bases and J by 5 bases, and 16 bases separated the two germline ends. This CDR3 contains 15 residues. The CDR3 is CASSRNSGADQPQHF. Here the CDR3 DNA reads TGTGCCAGCAGTCGTAATTCGGGGGCGGATCAGCCCCAGCATTTT.

The rearrangement links TRBV20-1 to TRBJ1-2; 8 positions match TRBD1. The trim removed 2 bases at V and 4 bases at J, leaving 9 bases unmatched. There are 15 residues in the CDR3. Germline-derived CDR1 and CDR2 are DFQATT and SNEGSKA (reference sequence). CDR3 sequence: CSARLLDRGGYGYTF. CDR3 in DNA: TGCAGTGCTAGACTTCTCGACAGGGGAGGCTATGGCTACACCTTC.

A remark on this clonotype: The junction does not match germline at one end; this may be a read error. V gene TRBV7-7 combines with J gene TRBJ2-3; 9 positions match TRBD1. This CDR3 has 15 amino acids. Looked up from germline, CDR1 is SSHAT and CDR2 is FNYEAQ (reference sequence). This CDR3 reads CASSSGQGFADTQYF. The CDR3 nucleotides are TGTGCTAGCAGCTCCGGACAGGGGTTCGCAGATACGCAGTATTTT. The whole variable domain, remainder taken from reference TRBV7-7 and TRBJ2-3, is GAGVSQSPRYKVTKRGQDVTLRCDPISSHATLYWYQQALGQGPEFLTYFNYEAQPDKSGLPSDRFSAERPEGSISTLTIQRTEQRDSAMYRCASSSGQGFADTQYFGPGTRLTVL.

The gene calls are TRBV10-1 and TRBJ2-5; D remains ambiguous. In germline, CDR1 is WNHNN, CDR2 SYGVQD (reference sequence). CDR3 size: 14 residues. Trimming left V 0 bases short and J 1 base short, with 6 bases between. The CDR3 sequence is CASSESGFQETQYF. The CDR3 bases are TGCGCCAGCAGTGAGTCGGGTTTCCAAGAGACCCAGTACTTC.

This clonotype was counted a few times. The chain combines TRBV30 with TRBJ1-1, with D perhaps matching TRBD1 (5 bases). This CDR3 spans 12 amino acids. In germline, CDR1 is GTSNPN, CDR2 SVGIG (reference sequence). Trimming took off 3 bases at V and 4 bases at J, with 9 bases between the two ends. The CDR3 sequence: CAWSLGGTEAFF. DNA for the CDR3: TGTGCCTGGAGCCTGGGGGGCACTGAAGCTTTCTTT.

CDR3 bases: TGTGCCAGTAGTTTAGTCCTGAGGGAAGCTTTCTTT. Translation gives CASSLVLREAFF. The rearrangement joins TRBV19 to TRBJ1-1, with D unresolved. This CDR3 spans 12 amino acids. V was cut by 5 bases and J by 8 bases, with 12 bases left in between. Looked up from germline, CDR1 is LNHDA and CDR2 is SQIVND (reference sequence).

This sequence joins TRBV20-1 and TRBJ1-2, with D hard to call. Trimming took off 0 bases at V and 4 bases at J, with 15 bases between the two ends. This CDR3 comprises 15 residues. Germline-derived CDR1 and CDR2 are DFQATT and SNEGSKA (reference sequence). The CDR3 is CSARDWRPNTYGYTF. In nucleotides, the CDR3 is TGCAGTGCTAGAGATTGGAGACCGAACACCTATGGCTACACCTTC.